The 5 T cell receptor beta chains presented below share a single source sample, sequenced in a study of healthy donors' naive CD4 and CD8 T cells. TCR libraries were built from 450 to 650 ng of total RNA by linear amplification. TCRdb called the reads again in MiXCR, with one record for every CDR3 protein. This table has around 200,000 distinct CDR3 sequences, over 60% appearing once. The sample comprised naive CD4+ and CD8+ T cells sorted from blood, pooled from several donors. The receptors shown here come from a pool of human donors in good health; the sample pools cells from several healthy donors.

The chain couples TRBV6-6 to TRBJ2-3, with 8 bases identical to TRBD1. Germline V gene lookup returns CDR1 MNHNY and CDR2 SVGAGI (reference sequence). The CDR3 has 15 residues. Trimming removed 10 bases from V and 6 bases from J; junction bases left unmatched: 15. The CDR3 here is CATTKDRGGLDTQYF. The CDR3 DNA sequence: TGTGCCACCACAAAAGACAGGGGAGGACTGGATACGCAGTATTTT.

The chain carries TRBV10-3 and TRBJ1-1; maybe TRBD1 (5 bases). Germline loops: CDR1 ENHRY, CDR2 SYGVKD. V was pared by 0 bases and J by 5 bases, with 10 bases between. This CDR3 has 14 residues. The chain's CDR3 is CAISESKGSTEAFF. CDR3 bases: TGTGCCATCAGTGAGTCGAAGGGGAGTACTGAAGCTTTCTTT.

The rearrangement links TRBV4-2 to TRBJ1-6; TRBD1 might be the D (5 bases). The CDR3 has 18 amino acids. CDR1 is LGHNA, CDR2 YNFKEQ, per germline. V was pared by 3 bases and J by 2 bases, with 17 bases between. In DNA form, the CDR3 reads TGTGCCAGCAGCCAGACTCCCGCGAGGGGCACCTATAATTCACCCCTCCACTTT. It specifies CASSQTPARGTYNSPLHF.

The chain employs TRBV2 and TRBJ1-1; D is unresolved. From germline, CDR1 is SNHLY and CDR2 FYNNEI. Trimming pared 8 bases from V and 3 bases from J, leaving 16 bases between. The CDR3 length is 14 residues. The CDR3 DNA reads TGTGCCAGCCATGTACCGGAGGGCTACACTGAAGCTTTCTTT. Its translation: CASHVPEGYTEAFF.

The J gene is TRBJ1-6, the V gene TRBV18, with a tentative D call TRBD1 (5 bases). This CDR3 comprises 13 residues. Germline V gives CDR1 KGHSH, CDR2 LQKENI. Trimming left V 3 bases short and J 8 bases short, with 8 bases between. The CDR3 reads CASSPDSYSPLHF. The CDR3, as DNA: TGTGCCAGCTCACCTGACAGTTATTCACCCCTCCACTTT.